The 11 T cell receptor beta chains in this list originate from one sample, sequenced in a study of cytomegalovirus exposure and HLA in healthy donors. The PCR contained 60 Vbeta and 13 Jbeta primers. Clones were sequenced by immunoSEQ multiplex PCR, and TCRdb holds only the in-frame ones, with some missing. This sample has hundreds of thousands of clones, with over 70% found just once. The material sequenced was PBMCs. The origin of the receptors is a boy under 10 years old in good health and CMV-seronegative.

This clone was seen a single time. J is TRBJ1-5 and V is TRBV21-1. TRBV21-1 is a listed pseudogene. The CDR3 has 16 residues. CDR3 region: CASSKPTGFNNQPQHF. The CDR3 DNA reads TGTGCCAGCAGCAAACCTACGGGGTTTAACAATCAGCCCCAGCATTTT.

The table lists this clone with a count of one. This sequence joins TRBV5-6 and TRBJ2-7, with a tentative D call TRBD2 (6 bases). The CDR3 consists of 16 residues. Germline V CDR1 and CDR2: SGHDT, YYEEEE. V lost 4 bases, J lost 3 bases, and 20 bases lay in between. Here the CDR3 reads CASSLQRAMLYYEQYF. The CDR3, as DNA: TGTGCCAGCAGCCTCCAGCGGGCGATGCTATACTACGAGCAGTACTTC.

The chain links TRBV9 to TRBJ2-3; D is ambiguous. The CDR3 sequence is 15 residues long. V lost 4 bases to trimming and J lost 2 bases, with 14 bases between them. Germline V CDR1 and CDR2: SGDLS, YYNGEE. This chain's CDR3 is CASSLSGLYTDTQYF. CDR3 bases: TGTGCCAGCAGCTTATCTGGGCTCTACACAGATACGCAGTATTTT.

The chain joins TRBV30 to TRBJ2-1; 7 positions match TRBD2. CDR1 is GTSNPN and CDR2 is SVGIG in the germline V gene (reference sequence). The CDR3 runs 14 residues. V was clipped by 5 bases and J by 3 bases; unmatched bases: 7. The CDR3 is CAWDWGGSYNEQFF. The DNA of the CDR3 is TGTGCCTGGGATTGGGGGGGAAGCTACAATGAGCAGTTCTTC.

The V and J genes are TRBV5-1 and TRBJ2-3; a possible D gene is TRBD2 (6 bases). CDR3 length: 14 residues. V gave up 0 bases and J gave up 3 bases, with 8 bases separating them. Germline assignment: CDR1 SGHRS and CDR2 YFSETQ. CDR3 coding DNA: TGCGCCAGCAGCTTGGCGGGAGCTACAGATACGCAGTATTTT. Amino acids: CASSLAGATDTQYF. The variable domain in full, with the rest retrieved from reference TRBV5-1 and TRBJ2-3, is KAGVTQTPRYLIKTRGQQVTLSCSPISGHRSVSWYQQTPGQGLQFLFEYFSETQRNKGNFPGRFSGRQFSNSRSEMNVSTLELGDSALYLCASSLAGATDTQYFGPGTRLTVL.

The chain couples TRBV2 to TRBJ1-4, with D tentatively TRBD1 (6 bases). Germline assignment: CDR1 SNHLY and CDR2 FYNNEI. The CDR3 covers 14 residues. Trimming pared 3 bases from V and 5 bases from J, leaving 10 bases between. CDR3 bases: TGTGCCAGCAGTGAGCAGGGGCCCAATGAAAAACTGTTTTTT. Its protein product is CASSEQGPNEKLFF.

The rearrangement joins TRBV19 to TRBJ1-4; D possibly corresponds to TRBD1 (5 bases). The CDR3 has 13 amino acids. The germline V gene has CDR1 LNHDA and CDR2 SQIVND (reference sequence). Deletions cut 7 bases from V and 7 bases from J, with 13 bases between. This chain's CDR3 is CASTPGFGEKLFF. CDR3 sequence (DNA): TGTGCCAGTACCCCAGGGTTTGGTGAAAAACTGTTTTTT.

This chain joins TRBV11-1 and TRBJ2-1; a possible D gene is TRBD1 (5 bases). Germline assignment: CDR1 SGHAT and CDR2 FQDESV (reference sequence). V was trimmed by 3 bases and J by 5 bases, leaving 11 bases between them. The CDR3 is made up of 14 amino acids. The CDR3 here is CASSFWKGDNEQFF. The CDR3 bases are TGTGCCAGCAGCTTTTGGAAAGGGGACAATGAGCAGTTCTTC.

This clone was counted between two and nine times. V is TRBV10-1 and J is TRBJ2-7, with 7 nucleotides matching TRBD1. Germline trimming cut 5 bases from V and 4 bases from J; bases unmatched to any gene: 2. The CDR3 extends over 12 amino acids. Germline-derived CDR1 and CDR2 are WNHNN and SYGVQD (reference sequence). CDR3 in DNA: TGCGCCAGCAGTCCAGGGGGATACGAGCAGTACTTC. As protein: CASSPGGYEQYF.

This CDR3 is CATSGDSSSPLHF. As DNA, the CDR3 is TGTGCCACCAGCGGGGACAGTTCCTCACCCCTCCACTTT. The chain employs TRBV15 and TRBJ1-6; 7 bases are a match to TRBD1. Germline V CDR1 and CDR2: LNHNV, YYDKDF (reference sequence). V lost 5 bases to trimming and J lost 10 bases; unmatched junction nucleotides: 5. This CDR3 is 13 amino acids long.

The V gene is TRBV5-1, the J gene TRBJ2-7, with TRBD2 identical over 11 bases. Per germline, CDR1 SGHRS and CDR2 YFSETQ. The CDR3 contains 15 residues. The V and J ends lost 4 bases and 3 bases, in that order; junction bases with no gene match: 6. The chain's CDR3 is CASSPGTSGFYEQYF. In DNA, the CDR3 is TGCGCCAGCAGCCCGGGGACTAGCGGATTCTACGAGCAGTACTTC.